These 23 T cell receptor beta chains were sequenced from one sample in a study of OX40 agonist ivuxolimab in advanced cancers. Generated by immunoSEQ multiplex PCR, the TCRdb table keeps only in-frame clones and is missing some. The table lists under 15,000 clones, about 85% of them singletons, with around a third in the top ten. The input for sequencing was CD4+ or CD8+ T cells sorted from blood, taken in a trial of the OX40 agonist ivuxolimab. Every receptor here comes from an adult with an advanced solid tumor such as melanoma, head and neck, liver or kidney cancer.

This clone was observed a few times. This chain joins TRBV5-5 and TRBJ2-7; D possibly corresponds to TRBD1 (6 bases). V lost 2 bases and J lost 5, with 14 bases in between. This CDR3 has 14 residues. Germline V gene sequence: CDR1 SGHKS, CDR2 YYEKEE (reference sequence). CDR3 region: CASSLAVRGDEQYF. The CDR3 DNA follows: TGTGCCAGCAGCTTAGCAGTCAGGGGAGACGAGCAGTACTTC.

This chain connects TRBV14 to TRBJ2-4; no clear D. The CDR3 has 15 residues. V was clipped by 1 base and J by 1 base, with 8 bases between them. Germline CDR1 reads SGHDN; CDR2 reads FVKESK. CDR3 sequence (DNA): TGTGCCAGCAGCCAAGTGGATGTGGCCAAAAACATTCAGTACTTC. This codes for CASSQVDVAKNIQYF.

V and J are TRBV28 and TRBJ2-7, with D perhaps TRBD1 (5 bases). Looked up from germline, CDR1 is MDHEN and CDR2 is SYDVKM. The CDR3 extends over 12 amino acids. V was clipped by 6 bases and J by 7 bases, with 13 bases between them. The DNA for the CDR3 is TGTGCCAGCAGCCGAAGGGGTCGGGAGCAGTACTTC. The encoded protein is CASSRRGREQYF.

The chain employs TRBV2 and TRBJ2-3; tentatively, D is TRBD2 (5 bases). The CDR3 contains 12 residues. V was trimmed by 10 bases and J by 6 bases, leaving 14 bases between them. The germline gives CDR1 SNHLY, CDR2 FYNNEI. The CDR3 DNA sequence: TGTGCCATTAGTCGGCGAGGGGATACGCAGTATTTT. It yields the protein CAISRRGDTQYF.

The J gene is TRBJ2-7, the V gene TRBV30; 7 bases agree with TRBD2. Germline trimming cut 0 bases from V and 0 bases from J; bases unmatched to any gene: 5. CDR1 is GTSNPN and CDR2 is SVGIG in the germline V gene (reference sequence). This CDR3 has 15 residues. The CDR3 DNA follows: TGTGCCTGGAGTGTGGTGCGGGAGATCTCCTACGAGCAGTACTTC. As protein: CAWSVVREISYEQYF.

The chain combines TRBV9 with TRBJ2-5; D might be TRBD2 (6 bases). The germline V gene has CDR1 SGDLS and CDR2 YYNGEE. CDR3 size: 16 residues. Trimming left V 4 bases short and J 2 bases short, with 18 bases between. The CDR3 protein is CASSPHGGSEQETQYF. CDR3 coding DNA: TGTGCCAGCAGCCCCCACGGGGGTAGCGAACAAGAGACCCAGTACTTC.

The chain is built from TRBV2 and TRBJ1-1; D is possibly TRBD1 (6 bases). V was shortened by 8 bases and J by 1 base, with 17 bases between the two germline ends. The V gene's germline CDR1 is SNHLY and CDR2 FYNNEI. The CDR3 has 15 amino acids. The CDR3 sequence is CASRWEGGRNTEAFF. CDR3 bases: TGTGCCAGCCGGTGGGAGGGGGGACGGAACACTGAAGCTTTCTTT.

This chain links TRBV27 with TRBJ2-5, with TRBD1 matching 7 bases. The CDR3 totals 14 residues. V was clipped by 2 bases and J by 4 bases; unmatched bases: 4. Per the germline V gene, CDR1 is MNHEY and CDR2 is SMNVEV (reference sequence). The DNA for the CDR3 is TGTGCCAGCAGTTTAGGGACAGCAGGAGAGACCCAGTACTTC. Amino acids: CASSLGTAGETQYF.

The CDR3 DNA reads TGTGCCAGCAGTCCCCCTCGAGGGCCCCAGCATTTT. It encodes CASSPPRGPQHF. The chain carries TRBV28 and TRBJ1-5, with no clear D. The CDR3 has 12 residues. Trimming took 5 bases from V and 9 from J, leaving 11 bases between them. CDR1 MDHEN and CDR2 SYDVKM come from the germline V gene.

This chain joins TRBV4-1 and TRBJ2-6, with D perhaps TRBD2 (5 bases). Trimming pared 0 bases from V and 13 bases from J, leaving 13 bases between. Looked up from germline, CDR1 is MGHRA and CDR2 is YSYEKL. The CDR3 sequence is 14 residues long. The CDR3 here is CASSQETTGEVLTF. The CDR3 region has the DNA TGCGCCAGCAGCCAAGAGACTACCGGGGAGGTCCTGACTTTC.

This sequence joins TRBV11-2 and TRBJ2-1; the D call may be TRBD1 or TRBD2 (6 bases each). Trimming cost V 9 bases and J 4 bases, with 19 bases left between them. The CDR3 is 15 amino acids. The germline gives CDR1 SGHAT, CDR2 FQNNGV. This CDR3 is CASTGGAQGYNEQFF. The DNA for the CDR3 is TGTGCCAGTACAGGAGGGGCCCAGGGGTACAATGAGCAGTTCTTC.

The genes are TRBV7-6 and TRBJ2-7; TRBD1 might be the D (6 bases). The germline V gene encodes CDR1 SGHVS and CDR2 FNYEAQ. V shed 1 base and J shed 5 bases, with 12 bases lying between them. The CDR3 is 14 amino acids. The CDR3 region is CASSLEAGADEQYF. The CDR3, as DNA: TGTGCCAGCAGCTTAGAGGCAGGGGCGGACGAGCAGTACTTC.

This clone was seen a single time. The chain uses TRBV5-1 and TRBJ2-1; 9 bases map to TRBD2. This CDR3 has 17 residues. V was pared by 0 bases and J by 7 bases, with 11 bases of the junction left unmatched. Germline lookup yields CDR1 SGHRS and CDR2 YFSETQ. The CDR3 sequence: CASSLDTAGGPRNEQFF. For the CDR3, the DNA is TGCGCCAGCAGCTTGGACACGGCGGGAGGGCCGAGGAATGAGCAGTTCTTC.

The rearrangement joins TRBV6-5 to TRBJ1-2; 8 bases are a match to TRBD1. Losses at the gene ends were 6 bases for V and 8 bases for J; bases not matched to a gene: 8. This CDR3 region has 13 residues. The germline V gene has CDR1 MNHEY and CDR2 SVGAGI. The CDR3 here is CASSYGQGDGYTF. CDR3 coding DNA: TGTGCCAGCAGCTATGGACAGGGCGACGGCTACACCTTC.

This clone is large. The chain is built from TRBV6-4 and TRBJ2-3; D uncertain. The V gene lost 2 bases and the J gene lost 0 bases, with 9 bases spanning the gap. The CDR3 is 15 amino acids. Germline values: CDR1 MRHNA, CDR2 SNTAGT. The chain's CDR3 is CASSDGFSSTDTQYF. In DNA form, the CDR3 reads TGTGCCAGCAGTGACGGATTTAGTAGCACAGATACGCAGTATTTT.

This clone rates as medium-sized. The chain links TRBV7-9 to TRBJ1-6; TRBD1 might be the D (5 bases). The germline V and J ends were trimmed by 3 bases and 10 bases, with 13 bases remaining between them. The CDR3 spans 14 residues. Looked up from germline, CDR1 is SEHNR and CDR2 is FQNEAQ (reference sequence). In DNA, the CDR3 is TGTGCCAGCAGCTTCCCACAGGAAGGATCACCCCTCCACTTT. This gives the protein CASSFPQEGSPLHF.

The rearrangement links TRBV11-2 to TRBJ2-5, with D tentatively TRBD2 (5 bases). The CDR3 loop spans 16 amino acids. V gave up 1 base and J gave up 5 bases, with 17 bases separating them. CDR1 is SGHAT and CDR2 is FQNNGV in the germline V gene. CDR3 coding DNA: TGTGCCAGCAGCTTAGGACTAAAGGCAGACGGGGAGACCCAGTACTTC. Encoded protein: CASSLGLKADGETQYF.

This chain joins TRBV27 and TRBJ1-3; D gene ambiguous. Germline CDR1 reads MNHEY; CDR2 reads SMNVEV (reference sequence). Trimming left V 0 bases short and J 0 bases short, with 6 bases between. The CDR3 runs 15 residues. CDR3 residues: CASSLSASSGNTIYF. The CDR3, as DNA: TGTGCCAGCAGTTTATCGGCAAGCTCTGGAAACACCATATATTTT.

The CDR3 sequence: CASSADRGPTEAFF. The CDR3 nucleotides read TGTGCCAGCAGTGCCGACAGGGGGCCCACTGAAGCTTTCTTT. This chain connects TRBV6-6 to TRBJ1-1; 10 nucleotides match TRBD1. There are 14 residues in the CDR3. V lost 5 bases to trimming and J lost 4 bases; unmatched junction nucleotides: 4. Germline V lookup: CDR1 MNHNY, CDR2 SVGAGI (reference sequence).

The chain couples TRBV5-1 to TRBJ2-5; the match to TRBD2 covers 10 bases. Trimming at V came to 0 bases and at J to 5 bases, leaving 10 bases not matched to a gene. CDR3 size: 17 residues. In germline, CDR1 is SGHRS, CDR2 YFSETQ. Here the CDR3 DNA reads TGCGCCAGCAGCTTGGTTTCTAGCGGGAGTTATTGGGAGACCCAGTACTTC. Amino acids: CASSLVSSGSYWETQYF.

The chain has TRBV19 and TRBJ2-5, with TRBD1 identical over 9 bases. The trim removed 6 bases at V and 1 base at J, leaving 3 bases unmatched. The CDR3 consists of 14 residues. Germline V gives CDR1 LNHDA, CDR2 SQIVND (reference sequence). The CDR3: CASSYRGLQETQYF. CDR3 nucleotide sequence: TGTGCCAGTAGCTACAGGGGGCTCCAAGAGACCCAGTACTTC. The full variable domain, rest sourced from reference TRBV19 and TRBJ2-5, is DGGITQSPKYLFRKEGQNVTLSCEQNLNHDAMYWYRQDPGQGLRLIYYSQIVNDFQKGDIAEGYSVSREKKESFPLTVTSAQKNPTAFYLCASSYRGLQETQYFGPGTRLLVL.

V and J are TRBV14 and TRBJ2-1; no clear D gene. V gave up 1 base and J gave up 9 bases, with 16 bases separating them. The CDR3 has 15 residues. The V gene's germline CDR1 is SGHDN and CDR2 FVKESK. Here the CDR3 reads CASSQVAPTSPEQFF. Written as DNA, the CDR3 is TGTGCCAGCAGCCAAGTTGCGCCCACGAGTCCTGAGCAGTTCTTC. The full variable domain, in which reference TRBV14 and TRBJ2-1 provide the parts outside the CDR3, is EAGVTQFPSHSVIEKGQTVTLRCDPISGHDNLYWYRRVMGKEIKFLLHFVKESKQDESGMPNNRFLAERTGGTYSTLKVQPAELEDSGVYFCASSQVAPTSPEQFFGPGTRLTVL.

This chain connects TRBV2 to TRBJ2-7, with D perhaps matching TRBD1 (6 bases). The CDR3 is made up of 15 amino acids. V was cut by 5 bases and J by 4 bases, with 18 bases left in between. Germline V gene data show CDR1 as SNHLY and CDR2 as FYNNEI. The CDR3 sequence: CASSPTGSISYEQYF. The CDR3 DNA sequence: TGTGCCAGCAGTCCTACAGGGTCGATATCGTACGAGCAGTACTTC.